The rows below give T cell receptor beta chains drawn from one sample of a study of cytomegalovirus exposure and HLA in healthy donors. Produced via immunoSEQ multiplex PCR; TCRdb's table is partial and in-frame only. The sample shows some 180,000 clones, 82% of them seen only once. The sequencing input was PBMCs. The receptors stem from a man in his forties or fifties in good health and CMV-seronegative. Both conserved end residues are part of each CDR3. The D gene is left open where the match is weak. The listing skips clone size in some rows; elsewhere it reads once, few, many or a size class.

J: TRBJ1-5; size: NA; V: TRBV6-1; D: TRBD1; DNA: TGTGCCAGCAGTGAAAAGGGACAGGGGGCTAATAGCAATCAGCCCCAGCATTTT; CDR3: CASSEKGQGANSNQPQHF
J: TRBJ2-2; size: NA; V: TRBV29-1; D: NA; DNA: TGCAGCGTTGAACCGTCGACAGGATCTCCCTACACCGGGGAGCTGTTTTTT; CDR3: CSVEPSTGSPYTGELFF
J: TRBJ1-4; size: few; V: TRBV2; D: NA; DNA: TGTGCCAGCAGTGACAGGGTTGAAGAAAAACTGTTTTTT; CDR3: CASSDRVEEKLFF
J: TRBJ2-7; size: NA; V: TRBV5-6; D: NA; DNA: TGTGCCAGCAGCTTGGGACAGAACTTGGGACAGTACTTC; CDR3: CASSLGQNLGQYF
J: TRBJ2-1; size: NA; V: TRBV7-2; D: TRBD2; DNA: TGTGCCAGCAGCTTAGGGGGGGGGATGAGCTCCTACAATGAGCAGTTCTTC; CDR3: CASSLGGGMSSYNEQFF
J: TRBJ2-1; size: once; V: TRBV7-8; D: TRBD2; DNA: TGTGCCAGCAGCCTCTCCGGGGGGTACAATGAGCAGTTCTTC; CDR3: CASSLSGGYNEQFF
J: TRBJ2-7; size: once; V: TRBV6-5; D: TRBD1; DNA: TGTGCCAGCAGCCCTAGGACAGGGTCCTACGAGCAGTACTTC; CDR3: CASSPRTGSYEQYF
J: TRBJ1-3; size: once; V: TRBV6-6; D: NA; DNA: TGTGCCAGCAATCCCCTCACAAACTCTGGAAACACCATATATTTT; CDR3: CASNPLTNSGNTIYF
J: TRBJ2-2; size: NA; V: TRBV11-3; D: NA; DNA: TGTGCCAGCAGCTCAGTGTACACCGGGGAGCTGTTTTTT; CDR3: CASSSVYTGELFF
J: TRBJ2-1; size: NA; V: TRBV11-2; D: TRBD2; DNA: TGTGCCAGCAGCTCAGTACTAGCGCCCGGATACAATGAGCAGTTCTTC; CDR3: CASSSVLAPGYNEQFF
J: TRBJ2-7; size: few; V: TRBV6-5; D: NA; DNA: TGTGCCAGCAGTTACCGGCAGGGGTACTACGAGCAGTACTTC; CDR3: CASSYRQGYYEQYF
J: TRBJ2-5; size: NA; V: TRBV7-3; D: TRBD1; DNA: TGTGCCAGCAGCTTTTCGACAGGGGGCGTGAGAACCCAGTACTTC; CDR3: CASSFSTGGVRTQYF
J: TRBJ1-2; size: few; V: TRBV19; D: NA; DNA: TGTGCCAGTAGTGGGCTCACACAGACAAATGGCTACACCTTC; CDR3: CASSGLTQTNGYTF
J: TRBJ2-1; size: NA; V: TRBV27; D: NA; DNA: TGTGCCAGCACACCTTCACCGGGACTTAGCAATGAGCAGTTCTTC; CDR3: CASTPSPGLSNEQFF
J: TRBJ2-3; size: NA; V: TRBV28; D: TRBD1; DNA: TGTGCCAGCAGTTCCGCGGGACAGGGAGGCACAGATACGCAGTATTTT; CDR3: CASSSAGQGGTDTQYF
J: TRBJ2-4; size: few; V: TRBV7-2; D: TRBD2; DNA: TGTGCCAGCAGCTCCTCGACTAGCGGGAGGATCCTAGCCAAAAACATTCAGTACTTC; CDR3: CASSSSTSGRILAKNIQYF
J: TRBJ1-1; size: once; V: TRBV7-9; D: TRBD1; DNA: TGTGCCAGCAGCCAAACCCCCGGGACAGGGGGCTTAAACACTGAAGCTTTCTTT; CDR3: CASSQTPGTGGLNTEAFF
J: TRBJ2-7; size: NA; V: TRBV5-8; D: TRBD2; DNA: TGTGCCAGCAGCTTGCGACTAGCGGCCCCGGTCGGCGAGCAGTACTTC; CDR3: CASSLRLAAPVGEQYF
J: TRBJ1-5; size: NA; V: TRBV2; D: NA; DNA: TGTGCCAGCAGTGGAGTAAATCAGCCCCAGCATTTT; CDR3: CASSGVNQPQHF
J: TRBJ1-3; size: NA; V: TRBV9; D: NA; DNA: TGTGCCAGCAGCGTACGACCGGGCTCTGGAAACACCATATATTTT; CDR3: CASSVRPGSGNTIYF
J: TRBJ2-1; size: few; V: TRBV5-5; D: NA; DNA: TGTGCCAGCAGCTTGGCCGCTAACAATGAGCAGTTCTTC; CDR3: CASSLAANNEQFF
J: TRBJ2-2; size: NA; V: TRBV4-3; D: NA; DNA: TGCGCCAGCAGCCAAGATTTGCTCGGGGGCGGGGAGCTGTTTTTT; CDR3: CASSQDLLGGGELFF
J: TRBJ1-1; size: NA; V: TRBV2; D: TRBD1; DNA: TGTGCCAGCAGTGGGATCAGGGGGCGGGAAGCTTTCTTT; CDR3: CASSGIRGREAFF
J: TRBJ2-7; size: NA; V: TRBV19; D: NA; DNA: TGTGCCAGTAGTCCCGGGACAATTCCCTACGAGCAGTACTTC; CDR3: CASSPGTIPYEQYF
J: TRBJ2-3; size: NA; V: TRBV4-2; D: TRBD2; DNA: TGTGCCAGCAGCCAAGATTTTCTCCGACTAGCTCGCACAGATACGCAGTATTTT; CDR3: CASSQDFLRLARTDTQYF
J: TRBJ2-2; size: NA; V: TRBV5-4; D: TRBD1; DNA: TGTGCCAGCAGCCTCGGGACAGCGACCCGCACGAACACCGGGGAGCTGTTTTTT; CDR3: CASSLGTATRTNTGELFF
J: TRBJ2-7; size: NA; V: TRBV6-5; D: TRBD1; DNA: TGTGCCAGCAGTTCCGCCGGGACAGGGACCTGGGAGCAGTACTTC; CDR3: CASSSAGTGTWEQYF
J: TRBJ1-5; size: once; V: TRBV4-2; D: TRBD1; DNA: TGTGCCAGCAGCCAAGGAGGACAGGCAGGACAGCCCCAGCATTTT; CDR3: CASSQGGQAGQPQHF
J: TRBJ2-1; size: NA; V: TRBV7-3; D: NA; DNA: TGTGCCAGCAGCTCGAAAATCTCCCGCGTCAATGAGCAGTTCTTC; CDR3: CASSSKISRVNEQFF
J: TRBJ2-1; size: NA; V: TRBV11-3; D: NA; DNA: TGTGCCAGCAGCTTAGGTACTGGTACCTACAATGAGCAGTTCTTC; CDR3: CASSLGTGTYNEQFF